Below, one T cell receptor (beta chain) is given with its context. Its antigen is unidentified. TCRdb ran MiXCR on the reads and lists one entry per CDR3 protein. The sample holds around 900,000 distinct CDR3 sequences, 25% to 40% seen once. The data were taken from a study of T cell repertoires in cytomegalovirus infection. On the study more broadly: Selected CMV epitopes included recently identified HLA-C-restricted ones as well as well-studied HLA-B-restricted ones. CMV infection and matching HLA type were both indicated by public TCR beta signatures.

Study conclusions and caveats: The ex vivo response was dominated by HLA-C-restricted CMV-specific TCR beta clonotypes. Pooled public TCR beta family frequency picked out CMV carriers with the relevant HLA.

Germline V lookup: CDR1 SQVTM, CDR2 ANQGSEA. V was cut by 2 bases and J by 3 bases, with 6 bases left in between. This CDR3 has 12 amino acids. The receptor was isolated from a human donor in good health (CMV status not recorded). Some clones in this sample may be carry-over from other donors' samples. Here the sequenced sample was cultured CD8+ T cells from PBMCs, taken from culture after CMV antigen stimulation. This rearrangement joins TRBV29-1 to TRBJ2-3, with a weak D call TRBD1 (5 bases). The CDR3 here is CSVERGTDTQYF. CDR3 sequence (DNA): TGCAGCGTTGAAAGGGGTACAGATACGCAGTATTTT.